The T cell receptor (beta chain) described here comes from a study of PD-1 blockade in classical Hodgkin lymphoma. Overall study: With a 2-week interval, patients received intravenous nivolumab at 3 mg/kg.

Using immunoSEQ multiplex PCR, the repertoire was profiled, and TCRdb retains in-frame clones only, with some absent. In the table there are approximately 65,000 clones, roughly 92% of which are singletons. Study results and limitations: Newly diagnosed and completely responding patients shared comparable baseline diversity.

The CDR3 has 14 amino acids. The V and J ends lost 0 bases and 0 bases respectively, with 3 bases between them. Germline assignment: CDR1 SGHRS and CDR2 YFSETQ. As for time point: cycle 4 day 1 (C4D1), after around six weeks of nivolumab. Every patient was affected by relapse after autologous stem cell transplantation, while exposure to brentuximab vedotin was not uniform. Under best response, outcomes were complete response, partial response or progressive disease. Concerning this clone: Antigen specificity is unknown.

This chain uses TRBV5-1 with TRBJ2-2; D unresolved. The sample consisted of peripheral blood mononuclear cells (PBMCs), taken before the fourth cycle of nivolumab. This TCR came from a human donor with classical Hodgkin lymphoma. The DNA of the CDR3 is TGCGCCAGCAGCTTGGGAGCGAACACCGGGGAGCTGTTTTTT. It codes for CASSLGANTGELFF.